Presented here are 24 T cell receptor beta chains from one specimen sequenced in a study of blood T cell repertoires in COVID-19. The protocol was immunoSEQ multiplex PCR, while the TCRdb copy is restricted to in-frame clones and leaves out a portion. The repertoire holds approximately 350,000 clones, roughly 90% seen once, with approximately 3% in the top ten. Material for sequencing was peripheral blood. The receptors derive from a woman in her 30s with COVID-19, enrolled during active disease.

The chain links TRBV19 to TRBJ2-1; no clear D gene. V lost 1 base and J 0 bases, leaving 13 bases between the germline ends. The germline gives CDR1 LNHDA, CDR2 SQIVND (reference sequence). The CDR3 consists of 17 residues. The chain's CDR3 is CASSIGSSRVSYNEQFF. The CDR3 region has the DNA TGTGCCAGTAGTATAGGCAGCAGTCGGGTCTCCTACAATGAGCAGTTCTTC.

This clone showed up just once. V and J are TRBV6-5 and TRBJ1-2; D perhaps matches TRBD1 (6 bases). Germline V lookup: CDR1 MNHEY, CDR2 SVGAGI. Trimming cost V 6 bases and J 7 bases, with 12 bases left between them. There are 12 residues in the CDR3. CDR3 in DNA: TGTGCCAGCAGCCAAACAGGGTCTGGCTACACCTTC. Its protein is CASSQTGSGYTF.

The chain is built from TRBV7-9 and TRBJ1-2, with 7 bases identical to TRBD1. The CDR3 extends over 13 amino acids. Trimming took 3 bases from V and 8 from J; bases not matched to a gene: 6. The germline V gene encodes CDR1 SEHNR and CDR2 FQNEAQ (reference sequence). Here the CDR3 reads CASSFVEGAGYTF. In nucleotides, the CDR3 is TGTGCCAGCAGCTTCGTTGAGGGGGCCGGCTACACCTTC.

The CDR3 loop reads CASSQRNDRLEGNEQFF. DNA for the CDR3: TGCGCCAGCAGCCAGCGCAACGATCGATTGGAGGGAAATGAGCAGTTCTTC. This chain uses TRBV4-3 with TRBJ2-1; tentatively, D is TRBD2 (6 bases). Germline V gene sequence: CDR1 LGHNA, CDR2 YSLEER. V dropped 3 bases and J dropped 7 bases, with 22 bases sitting between them. The CDR3 contains 17 residues.

This clone was picked up many times. This chain joins TRBV13 and TRBJ1-1, with 10 bases matching TRBD1. In germline, CDR1 is PRHDT, CDR2 FYEKMQ (reference sequence). The CDR3 contains 19 residues. V was clipped by 5 bases and J by 3 bases; unmatched bases: 18. The CDR3 spells CASSPWDRGTAARDTEAFF. CDR3 coding DNA: TGTGCCAGCAGCCCTTGGGACAGGGGAACAGCGGCAAGGGACACTGAAGCTTTCTTT.

The chain recombines TRBV5-1 with TRBJ2-3; 11 bases match TRBD1. The junction had 4 bases not matched to a gene; V was cut back by 1 base and J by 3 bases. CDR1 is SGHRS, CDR2 YFSETQ, per germline. This CDR3 has 16 residues. The CDR3 loop reads CASSLWGQGETDTQYF. CDR3 coding DNA: TGCGCCAGCAGCTTGTGGGGACAGGGGGAAACAGATACGCAGTATTTT.

V and J are TRBV4-2 and TRBJ2-3; maybe TRBD2 (6 bases). CDR1 and CDR2 from the germline V gene are LGHNA and YNFKEQ. Deletions cut 4 bases from V and 4 bases from J, with 24 bases between. The CDR3 has 18 residues. This chain's CDR3 is CASSRSYNPAGQPDTQYF. CDR3 bases: TGTGCCAGCAGCCGCTCCTACAACCCTGCGGGGCAGCCAGATACGCAGTATTTT.

The chain combines TRBV2 with TRBJ1-2; no clear D. Germline values: CDR1 SNHLY, CDR2 FYNNEI. This CDR3 comprises 12 residues. The V end lost 4 bases, the J end lost 2 bases, and 5 bases lay between the germline ends. The chain's CDR3 is CASSGQNYGYTF. The CDR3 region has the DNA TGTGCCAGCAGTGGTCAGAACTATGGCTACACCTTC.

The chain joins TRBV7-2 to TRBJ2-3; D not certain. Germline V gene sequence: CDR1 SGHTA, CDR2 FQGNSA. The germline V and J ends were trimmed by 1 base and 11 bases, with 13 bases remaining between them. This CDR3 spans 13 amino acids. CDR3 protein: CASSLGAASMQYF. DNA for the CDR3: TGTGCCAGCAGCTTAGGGGCAGCATCCATGCAGTATTTT.

The genes are TRBV11-2 and TRBJ2-7, with 7 bases lining up with TRBD2. This CDR3 contains 12 residues. The V and J ends lost 1 base and 9 bases, in that order; junction bases with no gene match: 3. Germline values: CDR1 SGHAT, CDR2 FQNNGV. The chain's CDR3 is CASSLGGEGQYF. The CDR3 nucleotides are TGTGCCAGCAGCTTAGGTGGGGAGGGGCAGTACTTC.

V usage is TRBV5-1 and J usage is TRBJ1-1; 7 positions agree with TRBD1. CDR1 is SGHRS and CDR2 is YFSETQ in the germline V gene. This CDR3 comprises 13 residues. After removal of 5 bases from V and 4 bases from J, the junction contained 5 bases not matched to a gene. The CDR3 is CASSPAGGTEAFF. The CDR3 nucleotides are TGCGCCAGCAGTCCCGCAGGGGGCACTGAAGCTTTCTTT.

V is TRBV27 and J is TRBJ2-3; 11 nucleotides match TRBD2. The V gene end was trimmed by 1 base and the J gene end by 6 bases; junction bases not matched to a gene: 6. Germline V gene sequence: CDR1 MNHEY, CDR2 SMNVEV (reference sequence). The CDR3 is 16 residues long. Here the CDR3 DNA reads TGTGCCAGCAGTTTATACCTAGCGGGGGGCGTGGATACGCAGTATTTT. This gives the protein CASSLYLAGGVDTQYF.

With respect to this clone: One junction end does not reproduce the germline sequence, and a read error may be involved. The chain carries TRBV13 and TRBJ2-1; TRBD2 matches 9 bases. CDR1 and CDR2 from the germline V gene are PRHDT and FYEKMQ (reference sequence). The CDR3 spans 13 residues. In DNA form, the CDR3 reads TGTGCCAGCACCTTAGCGGGAGATAATGAGCAGTTCTTC. Its translation is CASTLAGDNEQFF.

V gene TRBV19 combines with J gene TRBJ2-2, with TRBD2 matching over 10 bases. The CDR3 is 17 amino acids. Germline CDR1 reads LNHDA; CDR2 reads SQIVND (reference sequence). Trimming at V came to 5 bases and at J to 4 bases, leaving 10 bases not matched to a gene. The CDR3 DNA reads as TGTGCCAGTAGTCTCCGTGGTAGCGGGAGGATCACCGGGGAGCTGTTTTTT. Translation: CASSLRGSGRITGELFF.

About this clone: This specimen includes other DNA sequences encoding the same CDR3. The CDR3 protein is CASSLGSSGNTIYF. CDR3 nucleotide sequence: TGTGCCAGCAGTTTAGGGAGCTCTGGAAACACCATATATTTT. This chain connects TRBV28 to TRBJ1-3; D is undetermined. The V gene lost 2 bases and the J gene lost 0 bases, with 5 bases spanning the gap. This CDR3 is built from 14 residues. In germline, CDR1 is MDHEN, CDR2 SYDVKM.

This sequence joins TRBV7-8 and TRBJ1-6; TRBD1 is a possible D gene (5 bases). V gave up 5 bases and J gave up 7 bases, with 9 bases separating them. Germline V gives CDR1 SGHVS, CDR2 FQNEAQ. There are 13 residues in the CDR3. CDR3 nucleotides: TGTGCCAGCAGCAGAGACAGAAATTCACCCCTCCACTTT. As protein: CASSRDRNSPLHF.

This chain connects TRBV6-5 to TRBJ2-3; TRBD2 agrees at 7 bases. Germline CDR1 and CDR2: MNHEY and SVGAGI. V gave up 7 bases and J gave up 0 bases; unmatched junction bases: 7. This CDR3 has 15 amino acids. CDR3 region: CASTLGGGSTDTQYF. CDR3 DNA: TGTGCCAGCACTTTAGGCGGGGGAAGCACAGATACGCAGTATTTT.

This chain connects TRBV18 to TRBJ2-7; the D gene is possibly TRBD2 (6 bases). Per germline, CDR1 KGHSH and CDR2 LQKENI. CDR3 length: 13 amino acids. The germline V and J ends were trimmed by 2 bases and 6 bases, with 11 bases remaining between them. The CDR3, as DNA: TGTGCCAGCTCACCAAAGGGAGGTACCGAGCAGTACTTC. This gives the protein CASSPKGGTEQYF.

The chain has TRBV7-2 and TRBJ1-1; perhaps TRBD1 as D (6 bases). The V gene lost 0 bases and the J gene lost 1 base, with 12 bases spanning the gap. The CDR3 is 16 residues long. CDR1 SGHTA and CDR2 FQGNSA come from the germline V gene. The CDR3 is CASSLAPGVGNTEAFF. The CDR3 DNA is TGTGCCAGCAGCTTAGCCCCAGGGGTAGGGAACACTGAAGCTTTCTTT.

The CDR3 DNA is TGTGCCAGCAGCATCGGACTAGCGGCTACAGATACGCAGTATTTT. It yields the protein CASSIGLAATDTQYF. V and J are TRBV9 and TRBJ2-3, with TRBD2 identical over 10 bases. The junction had 5 bases not matched to a gene; V was cut back by 4 bases and J by 3 bases. The CDR3 length is 15 residues. The germline gives CDR1 SGDLS, CDR2 YYNGEE. Full variable domain (rest looked up from reference TRBV9 and TRBJ2-3): DSGVTQTPKHLITATGQRVTLRCSPRSGDLSVYWYQQSLDQGLQFLIQYYNGEERAKGNILERFSAQQFPDLHSELNLSSLELGDSALYFCASSIGLAATDTQYFGPGTRLTVL.

The V gene is TRBV18, the J gene TRBJ2-7; unclear D gene. The germline gives CDR1 KGHSH, CDR2 LQKENI. CDR3 length equals 13 residues. With 0 bases removed from V and 3 bases from J, the gap between germline ends came to 6 bases. The CDR3 protein is CASSPPEYYEQYF. The CDR3 coding sequence is TGTGCCAGCTCACCACCGGAGTACTACGAGCAGTACTTC.

This sequence joins TRBV19 and TRBJ1-2; 9 nucleotides agree with TRBD1. The CDR3 consists of 14 residues. Germline V gene sequence: CDR1 LNHDA, CDR2 SQIVND (reference sequence). After removal of 7 bases from V and 6 bases from J, the junction contained 9 bases not matched to a gene. Written as DNA, the CDR3 is TGTGCCAGTATCCACGAGACAGGGGGAAATGGCTACACCTTC. Translation: CASIHETGGNGYTF. Looking up the rest from reference TRBV19 and TRBJ1-2 gives the full variable domain: DGGITQSPKYLFRKEGQNVTLSCEQNLNHDAMYWYRQDPGQGLRLIYYSQIVNDFQKGDIAEGYSVSREKKESFPLTVTSAQKNPTAFYLCASIHETGGNGYTFGSGTRLTVV.

The rearrangement uses TRBV13 and TRBJ1-1, with TRBD1 matching over 7 bases. The germline V gene has CDR1 PRHDT and CDR2 FYEKMQ (reference sequence). This CDR3 is 14 amino acids long. The trim removed 2 bases at V and 7 bases at J, leaving 7 bases unmatched. CDR3 bases: TGTGCCAGCAGCTTATCGCAGGGGGTGAATGAAGCTTTCTTT. It codes for CASSLSQGVNEAFF.

This clone came up a few times. The rearrangement links TRBV6-5 to TRBJ1-4; 7 nucleotides align to TRBD1. J was trimmed by 8 bases and V by 4 bases; bases with no gene match: 7. From germline, CDR1 is MNHEY and CDR2 SVGAGI. The CDR3 runs to 14 residues. The CDR3 DNA reads as TGTGCCAGCAGTTTACAGGGGATAGGGGAAAAACTGTTTTTT. Amino acid sequence: CASSLQGIGEKLFF.